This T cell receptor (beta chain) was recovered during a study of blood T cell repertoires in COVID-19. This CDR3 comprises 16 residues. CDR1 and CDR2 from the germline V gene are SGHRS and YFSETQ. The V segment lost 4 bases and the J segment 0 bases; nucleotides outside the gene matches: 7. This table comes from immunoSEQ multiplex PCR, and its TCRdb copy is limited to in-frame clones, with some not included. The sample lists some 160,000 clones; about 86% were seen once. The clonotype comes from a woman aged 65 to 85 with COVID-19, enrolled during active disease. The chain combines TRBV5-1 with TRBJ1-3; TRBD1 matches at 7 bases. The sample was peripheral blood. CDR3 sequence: CASSTGTDVSGNTIYF. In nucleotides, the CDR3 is TGCGCCAGCAGCACGGGGACAGACGTCTCTGGAAACACCATATATTTT. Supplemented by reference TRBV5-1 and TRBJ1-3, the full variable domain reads KAGVTQTPRYLIKTRGQQVTLSCSPISGHRSVSWYQQTPGQGLQFLFEYFSETQRNKGNFPGRFSGRQFSNSRSEMNVSTLELGDSALYLCASSTGTDVSGNTIYFGEGSWLTVV.